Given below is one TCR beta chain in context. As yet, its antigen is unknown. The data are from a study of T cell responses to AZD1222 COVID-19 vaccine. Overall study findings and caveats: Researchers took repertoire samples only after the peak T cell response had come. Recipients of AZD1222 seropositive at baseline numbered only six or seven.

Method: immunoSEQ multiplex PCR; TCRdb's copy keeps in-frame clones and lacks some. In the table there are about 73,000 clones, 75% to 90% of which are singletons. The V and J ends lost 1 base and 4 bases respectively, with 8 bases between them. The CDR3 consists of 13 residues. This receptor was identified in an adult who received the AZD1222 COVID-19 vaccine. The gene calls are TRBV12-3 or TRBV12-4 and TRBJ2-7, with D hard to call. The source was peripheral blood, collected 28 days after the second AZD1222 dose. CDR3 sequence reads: CASSLDSAYEQYV. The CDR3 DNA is TGTGCCAGCAGTTTAGACAGCGCATACGAGCAGTACGTC.